This TCR beta chain was profiled in a study of T cell changes during pregnancy in multiple sclerosis. Only in-frame clones appear in the TCRdb table, and some are missing; sequencing was by immunoSEQ multiplex PCR. The data show about 45,000 clones, over 85% seen once. The germline gives CDR1 WNHNN, CDR2 SYGVQD (reference sequence). With 4 bases removed from V and 5 bases from J, the gap between germline ends came to 9 bases. This CDR3 has 13 residues. The chain recombines TRBV10-1 with TRBJ1-5; D not resolved. The clonotype comes from a female donor with multiple sclerosis, enrolled in a pregnancy study. The source was peripheral blood, collected in the first trimester of pregnancy. The CDR3 nucleotides read TGCGCCAGCAGTGCCCAGAGGGATCAGCCCCAGCATTTT. It yields the protein CASSAQRDQPQHF.